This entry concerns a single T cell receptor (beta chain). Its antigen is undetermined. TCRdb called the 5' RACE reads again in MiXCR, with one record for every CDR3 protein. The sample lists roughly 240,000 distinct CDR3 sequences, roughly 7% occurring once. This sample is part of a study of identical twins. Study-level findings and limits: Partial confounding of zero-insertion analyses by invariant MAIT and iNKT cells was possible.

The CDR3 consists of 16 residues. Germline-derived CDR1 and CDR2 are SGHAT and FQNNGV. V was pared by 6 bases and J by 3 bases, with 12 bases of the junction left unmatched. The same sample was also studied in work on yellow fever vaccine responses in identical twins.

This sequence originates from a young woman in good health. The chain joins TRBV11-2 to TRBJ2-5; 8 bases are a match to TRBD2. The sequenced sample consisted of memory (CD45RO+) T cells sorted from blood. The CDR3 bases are TGTGCCAGCAGGTTATTTCTGCGGCGGGGGGAAGAGACCCAGTACTTC. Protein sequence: CASRLFLRRGEETQYF.